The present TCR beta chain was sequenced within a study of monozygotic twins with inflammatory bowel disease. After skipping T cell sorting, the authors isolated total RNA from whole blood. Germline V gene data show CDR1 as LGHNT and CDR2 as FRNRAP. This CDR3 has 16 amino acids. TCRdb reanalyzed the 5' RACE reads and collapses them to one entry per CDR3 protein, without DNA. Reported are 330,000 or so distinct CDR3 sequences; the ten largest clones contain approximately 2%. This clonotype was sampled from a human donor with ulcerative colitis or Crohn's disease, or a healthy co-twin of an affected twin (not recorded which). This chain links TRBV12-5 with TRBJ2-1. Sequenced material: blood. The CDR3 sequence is CASGLVRRGVAAEQFF.